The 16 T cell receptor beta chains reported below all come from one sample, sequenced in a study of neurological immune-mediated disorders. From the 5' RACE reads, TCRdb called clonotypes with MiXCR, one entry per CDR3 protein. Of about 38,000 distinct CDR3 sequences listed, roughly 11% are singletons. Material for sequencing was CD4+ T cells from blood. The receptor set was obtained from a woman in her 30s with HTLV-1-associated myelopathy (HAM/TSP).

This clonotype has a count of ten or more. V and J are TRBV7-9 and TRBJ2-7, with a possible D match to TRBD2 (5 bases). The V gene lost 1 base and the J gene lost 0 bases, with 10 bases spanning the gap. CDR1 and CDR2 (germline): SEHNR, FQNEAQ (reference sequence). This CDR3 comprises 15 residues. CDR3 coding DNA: TGTGCCAGCAGCTTAGAGCCGGGGAGCTCCTACGAGCAGTACTTC. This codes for CASSLEPGSSYEQYF.

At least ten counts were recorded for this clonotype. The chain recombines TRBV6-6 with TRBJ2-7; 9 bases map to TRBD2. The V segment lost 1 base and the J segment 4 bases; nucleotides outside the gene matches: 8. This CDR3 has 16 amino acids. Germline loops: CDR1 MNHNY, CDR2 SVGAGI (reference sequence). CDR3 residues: CASSYWSSGDHYEQYF. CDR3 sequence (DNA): TGTGCCAGCAGTTACTGGTCTAGCGGGGACCATTACGAGCAGTACTTC.

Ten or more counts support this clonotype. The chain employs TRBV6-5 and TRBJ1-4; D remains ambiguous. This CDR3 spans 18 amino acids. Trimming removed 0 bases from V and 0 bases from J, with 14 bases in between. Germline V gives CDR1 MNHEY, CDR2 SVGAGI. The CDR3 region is CASSYSGPGYATNEKLFF. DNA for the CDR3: TGTGCCAGCAGTTACTCGGGCCCGGGATATGCAACTAATGAAAAACTGTTTTTT.

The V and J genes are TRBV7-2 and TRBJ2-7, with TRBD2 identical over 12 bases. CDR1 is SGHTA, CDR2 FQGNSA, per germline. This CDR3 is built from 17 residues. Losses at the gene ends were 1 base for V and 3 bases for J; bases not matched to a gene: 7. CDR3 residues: CASSLVASGGGYYEQYF. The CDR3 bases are TGTGCCAGCAGCTTAGTAGCTAGCGGGGGGGGCTACTACGAGCAGTACTTC.

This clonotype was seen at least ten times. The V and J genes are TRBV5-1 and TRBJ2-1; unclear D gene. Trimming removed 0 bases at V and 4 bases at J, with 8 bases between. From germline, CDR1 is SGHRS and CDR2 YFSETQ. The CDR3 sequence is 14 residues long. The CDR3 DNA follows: TGCGCCAGCAGCTTGGAGTACAGTTACAATGAGCAGTTCTTC. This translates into CASSLEYSYNEQFF.

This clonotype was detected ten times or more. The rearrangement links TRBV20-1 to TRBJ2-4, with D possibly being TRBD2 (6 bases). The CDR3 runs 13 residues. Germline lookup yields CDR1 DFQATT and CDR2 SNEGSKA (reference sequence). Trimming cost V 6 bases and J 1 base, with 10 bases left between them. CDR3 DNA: TGCAGTGCGGGGGGTTACGCCAAAAACATTCAGTACTTC. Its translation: CSAGGYAKNIQYF.

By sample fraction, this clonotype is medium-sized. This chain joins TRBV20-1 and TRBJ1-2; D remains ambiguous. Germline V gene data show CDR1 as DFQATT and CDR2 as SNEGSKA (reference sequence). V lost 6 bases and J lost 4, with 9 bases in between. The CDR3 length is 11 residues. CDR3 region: CSARESYGYTF. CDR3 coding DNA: TGCAGTGCCCGGGAAAGCTATGGCTACACCTTC.

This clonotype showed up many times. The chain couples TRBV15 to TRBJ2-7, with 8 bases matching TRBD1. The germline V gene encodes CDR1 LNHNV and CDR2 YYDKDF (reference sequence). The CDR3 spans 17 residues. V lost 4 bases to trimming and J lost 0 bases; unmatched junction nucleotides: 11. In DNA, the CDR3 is TGTGCCACCAGCAAAAGGATTGGGACAGGAGGCTCCTACGAGCAGTACTTC. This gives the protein CATSKRIGTGGSYEQYF.

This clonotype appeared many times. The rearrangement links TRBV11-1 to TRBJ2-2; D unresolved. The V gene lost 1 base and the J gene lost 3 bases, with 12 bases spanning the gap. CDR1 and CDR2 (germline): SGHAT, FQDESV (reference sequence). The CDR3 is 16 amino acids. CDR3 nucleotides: TGTGCCAGCAGCTTAGAGGTATACAGCTACACCGGGGAGCTGTTTTTT. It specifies CASSLEVYSYTGELFF.

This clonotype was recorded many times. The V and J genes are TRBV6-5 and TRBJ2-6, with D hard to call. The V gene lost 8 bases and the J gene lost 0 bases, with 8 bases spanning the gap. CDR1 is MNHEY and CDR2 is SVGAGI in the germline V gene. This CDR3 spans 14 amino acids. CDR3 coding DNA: TGTGCCAGCCGAGACGACTCTGGGGCCAACGTCCTGACTTTC. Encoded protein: CASRDDSGANVLTF.

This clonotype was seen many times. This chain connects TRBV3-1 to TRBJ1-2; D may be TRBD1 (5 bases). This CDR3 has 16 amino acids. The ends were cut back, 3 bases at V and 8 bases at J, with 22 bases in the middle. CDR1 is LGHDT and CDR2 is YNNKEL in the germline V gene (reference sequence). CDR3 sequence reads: CASSHGGSREVRGYTF. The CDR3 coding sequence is TGTGCCAGCAGCCATGGCGGTAGCAGGGAGGTTCGAGGCTACACCTTC.

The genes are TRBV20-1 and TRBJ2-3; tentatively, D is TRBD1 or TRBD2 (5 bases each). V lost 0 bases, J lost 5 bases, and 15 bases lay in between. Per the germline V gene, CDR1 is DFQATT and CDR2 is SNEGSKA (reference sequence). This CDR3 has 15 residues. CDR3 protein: CSARDSAGRIDTQYF. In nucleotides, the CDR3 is TGCAGTGCTAGAGATTCGGCAGGGAGAATAGATACGCAGTATTTT.

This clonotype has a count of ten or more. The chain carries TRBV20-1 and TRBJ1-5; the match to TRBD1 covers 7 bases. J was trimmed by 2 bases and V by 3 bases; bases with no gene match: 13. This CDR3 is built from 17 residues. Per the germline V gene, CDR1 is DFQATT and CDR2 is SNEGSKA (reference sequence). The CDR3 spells CSARGANRGYGNQPQHF. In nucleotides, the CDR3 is TGCAGTGCTAGGGGGGCGAACAGGGGATACGGCAATCAGCCCCAGCATTTT.

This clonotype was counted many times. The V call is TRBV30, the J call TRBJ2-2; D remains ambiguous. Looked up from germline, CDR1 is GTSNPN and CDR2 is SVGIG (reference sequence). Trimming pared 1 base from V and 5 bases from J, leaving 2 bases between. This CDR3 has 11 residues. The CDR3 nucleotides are TGTGCCTGGAGTGGGACCGGGGAGCTGTTTTTT. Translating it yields CAWSGTGELFF.

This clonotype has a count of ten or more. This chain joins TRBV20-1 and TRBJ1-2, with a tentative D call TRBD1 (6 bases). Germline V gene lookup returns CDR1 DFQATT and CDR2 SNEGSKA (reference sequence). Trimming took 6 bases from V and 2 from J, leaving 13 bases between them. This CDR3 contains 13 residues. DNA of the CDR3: TGCAGTGCCGCTCGACAGGACAACTATGGCTACACCTTC. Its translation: CSAARQDNYGYTF.

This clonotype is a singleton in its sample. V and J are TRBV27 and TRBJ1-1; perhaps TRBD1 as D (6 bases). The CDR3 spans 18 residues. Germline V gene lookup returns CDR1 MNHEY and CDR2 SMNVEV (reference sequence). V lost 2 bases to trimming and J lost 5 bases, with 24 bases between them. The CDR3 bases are TGTGCCAGCAGTTTAATGCAGGGGCAAACTCGAATTGGGACTGAAGCTTTCTTT. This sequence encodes CASSLMQGQTRIGTEAFF.